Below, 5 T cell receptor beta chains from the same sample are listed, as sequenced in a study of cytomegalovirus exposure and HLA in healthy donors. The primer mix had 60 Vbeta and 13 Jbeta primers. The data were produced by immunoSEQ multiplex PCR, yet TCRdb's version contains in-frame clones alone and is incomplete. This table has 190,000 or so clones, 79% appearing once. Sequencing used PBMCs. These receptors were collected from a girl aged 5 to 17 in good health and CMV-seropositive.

Here the CDR3 reads CASGLGRLGEAFF. CDR3 bases: TGTGCTAGTGGTTTGGGACGGCTAGGTGAAGCTTTCTTT. The rearrangement uses TRBV12-5 and TRBJ1-1; the D is unclear. The V and J ends lost 1 base and 7 bases respectively, with 10 bases between them. Germline V lookup: CDR1 LGHNT, CDR2 FRNRAP. The CDR3 totals 13 residues.

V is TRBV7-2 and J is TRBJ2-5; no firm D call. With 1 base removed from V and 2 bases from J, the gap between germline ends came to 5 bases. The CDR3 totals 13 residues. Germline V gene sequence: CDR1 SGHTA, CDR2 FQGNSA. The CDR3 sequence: CASSLVYQETQYF. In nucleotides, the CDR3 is TGTGCCAGCAGCTTAGTGTATCAAGAGACCCAGTACTTC.

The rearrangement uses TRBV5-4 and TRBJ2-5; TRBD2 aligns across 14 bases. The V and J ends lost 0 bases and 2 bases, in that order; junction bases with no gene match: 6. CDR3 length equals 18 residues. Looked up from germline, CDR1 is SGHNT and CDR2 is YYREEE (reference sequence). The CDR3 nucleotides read TGTGCCAGCAGCTTGGGGGGGACTAGCGGGGGACCACAAGAGACCCAGTACTTC. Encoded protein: CASSLGGTSGGPQETQYF. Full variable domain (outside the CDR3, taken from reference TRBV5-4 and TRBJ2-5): ETGVTQSPTHLIKTRGQQVTLRCSSQSGHNTVSWYQQALGQGPQFIFQYYREEENGRGNFPPRFSGLQFPNYSSELNVNALELDDSALYLCASSLGGTSGGPQETQYFGPGTRLLVL.

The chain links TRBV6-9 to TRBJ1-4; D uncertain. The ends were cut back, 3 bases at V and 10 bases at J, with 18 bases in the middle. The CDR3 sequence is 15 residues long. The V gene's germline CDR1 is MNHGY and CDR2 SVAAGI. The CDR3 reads CASSYPRVPCGKLFF. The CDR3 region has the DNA TGTGCCAGCAGTTACCCGAGGGTTCCATGCGGAAAACTGTTTTTT.

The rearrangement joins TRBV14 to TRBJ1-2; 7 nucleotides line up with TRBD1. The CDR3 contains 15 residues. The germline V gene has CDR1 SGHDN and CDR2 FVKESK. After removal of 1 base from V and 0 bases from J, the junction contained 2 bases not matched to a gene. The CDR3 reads CASSQGQGANYGYTF. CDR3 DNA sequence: TGTGCCAGCAGCCAAGGACAGGGAGCTAACTATGGCTACACCTTC.